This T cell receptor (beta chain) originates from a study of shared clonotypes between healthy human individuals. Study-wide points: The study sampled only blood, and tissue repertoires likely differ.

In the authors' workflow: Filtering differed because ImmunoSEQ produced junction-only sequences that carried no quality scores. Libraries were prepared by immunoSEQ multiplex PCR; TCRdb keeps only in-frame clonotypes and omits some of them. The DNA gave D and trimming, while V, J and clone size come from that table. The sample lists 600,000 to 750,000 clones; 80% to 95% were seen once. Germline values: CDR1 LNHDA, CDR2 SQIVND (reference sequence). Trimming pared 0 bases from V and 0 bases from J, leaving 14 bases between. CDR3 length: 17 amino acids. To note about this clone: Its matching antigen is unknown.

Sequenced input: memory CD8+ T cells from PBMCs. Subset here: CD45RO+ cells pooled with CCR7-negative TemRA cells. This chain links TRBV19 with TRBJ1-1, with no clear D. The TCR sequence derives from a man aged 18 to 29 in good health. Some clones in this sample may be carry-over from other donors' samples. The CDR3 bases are TGTGCCAGTAGTATAGATCTGGCCACCCGGTTGAACACTGAAGCTTTCTTT. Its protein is CASSIDLATRLNTEAFF.